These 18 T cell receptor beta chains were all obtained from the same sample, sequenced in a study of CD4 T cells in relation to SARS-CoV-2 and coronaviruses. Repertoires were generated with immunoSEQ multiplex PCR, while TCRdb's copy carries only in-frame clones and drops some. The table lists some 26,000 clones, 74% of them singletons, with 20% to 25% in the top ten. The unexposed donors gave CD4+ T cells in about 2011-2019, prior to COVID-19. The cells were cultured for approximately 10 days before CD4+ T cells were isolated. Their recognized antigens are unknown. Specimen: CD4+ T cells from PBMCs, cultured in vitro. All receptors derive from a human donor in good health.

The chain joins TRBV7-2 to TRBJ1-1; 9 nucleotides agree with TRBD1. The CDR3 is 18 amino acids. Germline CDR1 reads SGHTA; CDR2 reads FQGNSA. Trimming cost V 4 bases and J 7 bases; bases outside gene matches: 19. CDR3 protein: CASSSAPGQGLLGGEAFF. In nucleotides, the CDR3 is TGTGCCAGCAGCTCCGCCCCGGGACAGGGCCTACTCGGGGGTGAAGCTTTCTTT.

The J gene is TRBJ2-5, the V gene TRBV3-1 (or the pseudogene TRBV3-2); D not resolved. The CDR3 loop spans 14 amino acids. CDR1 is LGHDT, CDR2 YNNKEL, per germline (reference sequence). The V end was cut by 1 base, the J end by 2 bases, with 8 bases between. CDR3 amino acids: CASSQVNRQETQYF. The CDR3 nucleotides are TGTGCCAGCAGCCAAGTTAACCGACAAGAGACCCAGTACTTC.

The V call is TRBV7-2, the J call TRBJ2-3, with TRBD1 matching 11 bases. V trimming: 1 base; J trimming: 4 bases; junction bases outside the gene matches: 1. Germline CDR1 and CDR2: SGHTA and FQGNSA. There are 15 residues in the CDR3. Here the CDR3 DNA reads TGTGCCAGCAGCTTAGAGGGACAGGGGGCAGATACGCAGTATTTT. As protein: CASSLEGQGADTQYF.

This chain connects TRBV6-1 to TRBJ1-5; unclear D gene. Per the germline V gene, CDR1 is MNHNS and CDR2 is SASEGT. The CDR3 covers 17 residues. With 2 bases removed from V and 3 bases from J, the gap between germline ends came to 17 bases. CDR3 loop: CASSEPPLGTVNQPQHF. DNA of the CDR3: TGTGCCAGCAGTGAACCCCCTCTAGGAACAGTCAATCAGCCCCAGCATTTT.

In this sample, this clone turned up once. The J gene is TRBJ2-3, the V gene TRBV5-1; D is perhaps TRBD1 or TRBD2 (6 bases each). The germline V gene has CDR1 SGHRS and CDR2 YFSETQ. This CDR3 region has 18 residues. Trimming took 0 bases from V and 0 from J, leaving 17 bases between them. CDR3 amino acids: CASSLGGRGGLSTDTQYF. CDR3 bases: TGCGCCAGCAGCTTGGGAGGCAGAGGGGGGCTAAGCACAGATACGCAGTATTTT. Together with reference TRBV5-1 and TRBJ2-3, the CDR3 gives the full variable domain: KAGVTQTPRYLIKTRGQQVTLSCSPISGHRSVSWYQQTPGQGLQFLFEYFSETQRNKGNFPGRFSGRQFSNSRSEMNVSTLELGDSALYLCASSLGGRGGLSTDTQYFGPGTRLTVL.

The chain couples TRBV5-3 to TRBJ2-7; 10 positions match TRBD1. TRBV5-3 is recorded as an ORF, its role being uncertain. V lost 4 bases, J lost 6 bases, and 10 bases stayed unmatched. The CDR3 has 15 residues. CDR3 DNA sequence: TGTGCCAGAAGCCCACCGACAGGGGGCCGGAGCGAGCAGTACTTC. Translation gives CARSPPTGGRSEQYF.

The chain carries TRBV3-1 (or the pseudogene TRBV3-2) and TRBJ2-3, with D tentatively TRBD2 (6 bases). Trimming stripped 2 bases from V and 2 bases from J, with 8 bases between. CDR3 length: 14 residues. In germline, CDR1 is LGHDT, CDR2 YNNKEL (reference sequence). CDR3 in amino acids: CASSQLAATDTQYF. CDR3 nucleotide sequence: TGTGCCAGCAGCCAATTAGCGGCCACAGATACGCAGTATTTT.

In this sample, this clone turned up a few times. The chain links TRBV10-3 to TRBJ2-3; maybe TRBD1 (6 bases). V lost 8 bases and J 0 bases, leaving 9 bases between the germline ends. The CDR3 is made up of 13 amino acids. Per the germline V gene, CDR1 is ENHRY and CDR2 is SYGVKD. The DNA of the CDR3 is TGTGCCATCCTTGGACAGAGCACAGATACGCAGTATTTT. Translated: CAILGQSTDTQYF.

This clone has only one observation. The CDR3 sequence: CASSQEGGRGGYEQYF. CDR3 sequence (DNA): TGTGCCAGCAGCCAAGAGGGGGGCAGGGGGGGATACGAGCAGTACTTC. The genes are TRBV4-2 and TRBJ2-7, with D perhaps assigned TRBD1 or TRBD2 (7 bases each). The germline V gene encodes CDR1 LGHNA and CDR2 YNFKEQ. The V and J ends lost 0 bases and 4 bases respectively, with 16 bases between them. This CDR3 comprises 16 residues.

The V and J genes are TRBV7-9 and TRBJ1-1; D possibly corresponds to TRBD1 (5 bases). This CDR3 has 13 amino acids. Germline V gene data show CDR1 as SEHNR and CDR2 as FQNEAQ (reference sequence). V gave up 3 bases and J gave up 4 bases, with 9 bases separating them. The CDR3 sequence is CASSFGGSTEAFF. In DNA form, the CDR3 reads TGTGCCAGCAGCTTCGGGGGGAGCACTGAAGCTTTCTTT.

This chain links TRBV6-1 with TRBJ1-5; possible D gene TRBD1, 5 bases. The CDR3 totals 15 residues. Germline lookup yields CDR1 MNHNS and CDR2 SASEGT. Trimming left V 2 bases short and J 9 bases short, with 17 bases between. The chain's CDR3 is CASSESPRGDRPQHF. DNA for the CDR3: TGTGCCAGCAGTGAAAGCCCGCGGGGCGATCGGCCCCAGCATTTT.

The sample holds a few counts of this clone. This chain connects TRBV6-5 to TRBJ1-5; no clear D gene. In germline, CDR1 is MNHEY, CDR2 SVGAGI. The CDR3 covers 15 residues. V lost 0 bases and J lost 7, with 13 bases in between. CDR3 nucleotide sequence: TGTGCCAGCAGTTACTCTGCCAGCCGGGCGCAGCCCCAGCATTTT. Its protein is CASSYSASRAQPQHF.

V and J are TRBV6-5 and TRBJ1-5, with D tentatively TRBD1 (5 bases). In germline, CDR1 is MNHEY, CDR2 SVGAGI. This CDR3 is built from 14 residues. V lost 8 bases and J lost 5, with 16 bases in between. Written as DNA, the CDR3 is TGTGCCAGCGCTACAGGCTCGGCGCATCAGCCCCAGCATTTT. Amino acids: CASATGSAHQPQHF.

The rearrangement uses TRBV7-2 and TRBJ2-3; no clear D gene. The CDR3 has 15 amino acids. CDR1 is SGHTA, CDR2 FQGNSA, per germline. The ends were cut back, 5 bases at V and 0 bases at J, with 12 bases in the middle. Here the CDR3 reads CASSLSVGSTDTQYF. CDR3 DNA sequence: TGTGCCAGCAGCCTTAGTGTCGGTAGCACAGATACGCAGTATTTT.

CDR3 bases: TGCGCCAGCAGCTTTACAGGGTCCCACGAGCAGTACTTC. It specifies CASSFTGSHEQYF. The chain has TRBV5-1 and TRBJ2-7; TRBD1 might be the D (6 bases). Germline V gene data show CDR1 as SGHRS and CDR2 as YFSETQ. The V end lost 2 bases, the J end lost 5 bases, and 11 bases lay between the germline ends. CDR3 length equals 13 residues. Combining the CDR3 with reference TRBV5-1 and TRBJ2-7 gives the whole variable domain KAGVTQTPRYLIKTRGQQVTLSCSPISGHRSVSWYQQTPGQGLQFLFEYFSETQRNKGNFPGRFSGRQFSNSRSEMNVSTLELGDSALYLCASSFTGSHEQYFGPGTRLTVT.

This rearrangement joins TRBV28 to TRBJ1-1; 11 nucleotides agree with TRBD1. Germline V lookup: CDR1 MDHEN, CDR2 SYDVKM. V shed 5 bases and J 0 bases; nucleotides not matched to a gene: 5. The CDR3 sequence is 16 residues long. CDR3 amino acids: CASSPRTGGMNTEAFF. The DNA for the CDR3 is TGTGCCAGCAGTCCCCGGACAGGGGGCATGAACACTGAAGCTTTCTTT.

The CDR3 spells CASSLGSGSGDLFGTDTQYF. The CDR3 bases are TGCGCCAGCAGCTTGGGAAGTGGTAGCGGGGACCTCTTCGGCACAGATACGCAGTATTTT. V gene TRBV5-1 combines with J gene TRBJ2-3; TRBD2 matches 8 bases. Trimming removed 0 bases from V and 1 base from J; junction bases left unmatched: 16. Germline CDR1 and CDR2: SGHRS and YFSETQ. The CDR3 covers 20 residues.

The CDR3 sequence: CASRVPVSNEQFF. The CDR3 DNA reads TGCGCCAGCAGGGTACCAGTAAGCAATGAGCAGTTCTTC. The chain joins TRBV5-1 to TRBJ2-1; D call uncertain. The V and J ends lost 5 bases and 6 bases respectively, with 12 bases between them. This CDR3 contains 13 residues. Germline CDR1 is SGHRS and CDR2 is YFSETQ.